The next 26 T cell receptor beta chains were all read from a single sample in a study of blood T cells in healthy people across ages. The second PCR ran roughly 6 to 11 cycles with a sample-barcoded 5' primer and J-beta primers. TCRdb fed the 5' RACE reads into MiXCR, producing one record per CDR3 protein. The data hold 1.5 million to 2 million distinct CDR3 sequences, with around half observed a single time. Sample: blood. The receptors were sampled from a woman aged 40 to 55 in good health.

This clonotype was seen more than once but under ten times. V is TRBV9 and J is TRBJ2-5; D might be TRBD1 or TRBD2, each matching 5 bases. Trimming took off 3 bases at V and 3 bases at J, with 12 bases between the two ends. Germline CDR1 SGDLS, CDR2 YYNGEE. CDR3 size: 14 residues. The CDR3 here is CASSGDLFKETQYF. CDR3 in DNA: TGTGCCAGCAGCGGGGACCTTTTCAAAGAGACCCAGTACTTC.

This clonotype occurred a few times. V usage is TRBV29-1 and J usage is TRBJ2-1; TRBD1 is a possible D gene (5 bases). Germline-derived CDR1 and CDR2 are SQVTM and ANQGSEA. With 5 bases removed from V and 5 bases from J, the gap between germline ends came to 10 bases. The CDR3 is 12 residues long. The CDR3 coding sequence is TGCAGCGTTCGGTTAGGGGACAATGAGCAGTTCTTC. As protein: CSVRLGDNEQFF.

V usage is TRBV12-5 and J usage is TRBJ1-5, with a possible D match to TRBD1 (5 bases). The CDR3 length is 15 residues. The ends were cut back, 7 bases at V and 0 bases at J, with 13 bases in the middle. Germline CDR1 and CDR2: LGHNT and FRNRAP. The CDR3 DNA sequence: TGTGCTAGTGCCCTCGGGGGGGGTAGCAATCAGCCCCAGCATTTT. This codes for CASALGGGSNQPQHF.

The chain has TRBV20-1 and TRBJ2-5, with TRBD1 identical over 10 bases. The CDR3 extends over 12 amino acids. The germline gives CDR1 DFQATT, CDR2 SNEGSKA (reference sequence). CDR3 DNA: TGCAGCGCTGGGGGACAGGGGGAGACCCAGTACTTC. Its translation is CSAGGQGETQYF.

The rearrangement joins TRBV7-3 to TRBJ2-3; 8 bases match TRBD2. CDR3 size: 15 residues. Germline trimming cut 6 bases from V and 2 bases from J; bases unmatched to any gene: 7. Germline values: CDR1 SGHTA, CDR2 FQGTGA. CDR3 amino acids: CASRKGLAVTDTQYF. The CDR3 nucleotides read TGTGCCAGCAGGAAAGGACTAGCAGTCACAGATACGCAGTATTTT.

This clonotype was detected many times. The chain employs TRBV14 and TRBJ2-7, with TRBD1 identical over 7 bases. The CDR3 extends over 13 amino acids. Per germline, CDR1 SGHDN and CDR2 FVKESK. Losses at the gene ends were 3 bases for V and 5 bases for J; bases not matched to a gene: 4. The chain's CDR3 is CASSQYRGDEQYF. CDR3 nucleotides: TGTGCCAGCAGCCAGTACAGGGGCGACGAGCAGTACTTC.

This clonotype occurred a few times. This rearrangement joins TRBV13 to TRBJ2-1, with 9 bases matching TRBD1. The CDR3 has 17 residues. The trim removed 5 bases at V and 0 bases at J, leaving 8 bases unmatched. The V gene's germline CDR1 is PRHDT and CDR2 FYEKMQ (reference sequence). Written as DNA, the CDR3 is TGTGCCAGCAGCCGCGGACAGGGGCCAAGCTCCTACAATGAGCAGTTCTTC. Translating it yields CASSRGQGPSSYNEQFF.

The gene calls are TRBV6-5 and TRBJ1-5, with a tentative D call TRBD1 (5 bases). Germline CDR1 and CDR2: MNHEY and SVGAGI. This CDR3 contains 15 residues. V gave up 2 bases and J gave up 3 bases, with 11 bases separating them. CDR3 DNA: TGTGCCAGCAGTTACCGGGGGATCGCCAATCAGCCCCAGCATTTT. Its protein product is CASSYRGIANQPQHF.

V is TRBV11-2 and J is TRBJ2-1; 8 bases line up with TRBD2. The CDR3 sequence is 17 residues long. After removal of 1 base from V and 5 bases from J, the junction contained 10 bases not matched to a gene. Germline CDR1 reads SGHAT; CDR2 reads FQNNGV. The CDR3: CASSLGRVGLGHNEQFF. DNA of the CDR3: TGTGCCAGCAGCTTAGGGAGGGTGGGACTAGGTCACAATGAGCAGTTCTTC.

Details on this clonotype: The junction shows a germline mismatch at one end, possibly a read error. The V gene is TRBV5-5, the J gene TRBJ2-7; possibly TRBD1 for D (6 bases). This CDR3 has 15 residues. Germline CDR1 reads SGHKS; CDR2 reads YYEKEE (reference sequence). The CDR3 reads CASSLDRVSSHEQYF. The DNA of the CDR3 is TGTGCCAGCAGCTTGGACAGGGTGAGCTCCCACGAGCAGTACTTC. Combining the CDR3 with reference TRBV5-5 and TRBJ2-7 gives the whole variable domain DAGVTQSPTHLIKTRGQQVTLRCSPISGHKSVSWYQQVLGQGPQFIFQYYEKEERGRGNFPDRFSARQFPNYSSELNVNALLLGDSALYLCASSLDRVSSHEQYFGPGTRLTVT.

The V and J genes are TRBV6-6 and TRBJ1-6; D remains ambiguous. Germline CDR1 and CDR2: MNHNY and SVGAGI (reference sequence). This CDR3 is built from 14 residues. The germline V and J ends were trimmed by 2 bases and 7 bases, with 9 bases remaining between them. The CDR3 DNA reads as TGTGCCAGCAGTTACGCGAATGCGAATTCACCCCTCCACTTT. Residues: CASSYANANSPLHF.

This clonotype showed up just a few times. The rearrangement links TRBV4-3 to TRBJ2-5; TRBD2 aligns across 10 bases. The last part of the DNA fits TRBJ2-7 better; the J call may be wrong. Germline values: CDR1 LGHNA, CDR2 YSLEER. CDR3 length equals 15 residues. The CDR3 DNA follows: TGCGCCAGCAGCGTCAGCGGGGGGGTCTCCTACGAGCAGTACTTC. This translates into CASSVSGGVSYEQYF.

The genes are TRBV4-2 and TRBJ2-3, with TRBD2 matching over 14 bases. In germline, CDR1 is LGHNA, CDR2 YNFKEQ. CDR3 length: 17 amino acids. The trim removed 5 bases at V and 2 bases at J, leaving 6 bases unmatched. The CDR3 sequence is CASSTRLAGGDTDTQYF. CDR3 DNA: TGTGCCAGCAGCACTCGACTAGCGGGGGGGGACACAGATACGCAGTATTTT.

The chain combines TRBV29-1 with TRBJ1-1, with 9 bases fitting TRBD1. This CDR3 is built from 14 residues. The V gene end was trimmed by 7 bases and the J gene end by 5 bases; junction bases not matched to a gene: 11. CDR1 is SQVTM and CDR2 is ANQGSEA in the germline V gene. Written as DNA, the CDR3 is TGCAGCGCGGAACAGGGGGCATTGGGTACTGAAGCTTTCTTT. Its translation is CSAEQGALGTEAFF.

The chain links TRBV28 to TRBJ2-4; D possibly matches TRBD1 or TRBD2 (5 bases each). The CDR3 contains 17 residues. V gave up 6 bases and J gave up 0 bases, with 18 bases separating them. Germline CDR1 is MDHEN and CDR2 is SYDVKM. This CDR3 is CASSHTGVGGAKNIQYF. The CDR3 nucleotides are TGTGCCAGCAGCCACACTGGCGTTGGGGGAGCCAAAAACATTCAGTACTTC.

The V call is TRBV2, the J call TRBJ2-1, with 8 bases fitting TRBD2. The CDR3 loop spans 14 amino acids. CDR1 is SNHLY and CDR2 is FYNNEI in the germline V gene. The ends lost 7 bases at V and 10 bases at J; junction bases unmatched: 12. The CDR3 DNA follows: TGTGCCAGCACAATAAGGACTAGCAGGGGCGAGCAGTTCTTC. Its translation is CASTIRTSRGEQFF. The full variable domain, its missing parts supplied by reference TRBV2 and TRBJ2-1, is EPEVTQTPSHQVTQMGQEVILRCVPISNHLYFYWYRQILGQKVEFLVSFYNNEISEKSEIFDDQFSVERPDGSNFTLKIRSTKLEDSAMYFCASTIRTSRGEQFFGPGTRLTVL.

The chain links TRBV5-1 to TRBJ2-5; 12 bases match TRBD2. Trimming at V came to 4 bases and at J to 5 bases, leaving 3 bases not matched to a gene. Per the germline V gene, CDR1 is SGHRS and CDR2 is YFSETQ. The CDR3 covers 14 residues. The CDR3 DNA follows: TGCGCCAGCAGCGTGACTAGCGGGGGTGAGACCCAGTACTTC. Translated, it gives CASSVTSGGETQYF.

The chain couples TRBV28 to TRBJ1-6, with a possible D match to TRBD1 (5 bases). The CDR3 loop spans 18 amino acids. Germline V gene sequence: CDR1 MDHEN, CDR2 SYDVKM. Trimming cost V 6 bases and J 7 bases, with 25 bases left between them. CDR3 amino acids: CASSTNIRDSLMNSPLHF. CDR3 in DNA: TGTGCCAGCAGCACCAACATCAGGGATAGCCTAATGAATTCACCCCTCCACTTT. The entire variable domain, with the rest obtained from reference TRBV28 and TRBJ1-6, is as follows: DVKVTQSSRYLVKRTGEKVFLECVQDMDHENMFWYRQDPGLGLRLIYFSYDVKMKEKGDIPEGYSVSREKKERFSLILESASTNQTSMYLCASSTNIRDSLMNSPLHFGNGTRLTVT.

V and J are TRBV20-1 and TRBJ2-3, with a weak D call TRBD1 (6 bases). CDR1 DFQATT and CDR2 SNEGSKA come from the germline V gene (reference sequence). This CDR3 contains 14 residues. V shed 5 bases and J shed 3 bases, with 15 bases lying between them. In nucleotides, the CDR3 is TGCAGTGCTCTCTTCCTTAGGGGGACAGATACGCAGTATTTT. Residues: CSALFLRGTDTQYF.

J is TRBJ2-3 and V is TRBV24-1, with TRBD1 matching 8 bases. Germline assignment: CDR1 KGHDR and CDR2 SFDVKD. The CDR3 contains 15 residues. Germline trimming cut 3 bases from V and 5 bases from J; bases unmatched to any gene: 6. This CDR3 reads CATSDDDRGGDTQYF. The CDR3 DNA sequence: TGTGCCACCAGTGATGATGACAGGGGAGGAGATACGCAGTATTTT.

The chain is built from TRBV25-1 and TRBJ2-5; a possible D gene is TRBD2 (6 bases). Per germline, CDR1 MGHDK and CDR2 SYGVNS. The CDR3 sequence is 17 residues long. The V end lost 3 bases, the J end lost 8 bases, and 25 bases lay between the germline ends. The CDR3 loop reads CASSEEGLAGRWDTQYF. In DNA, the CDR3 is TGTGCCAGCAGTGAGGAGGGGTTGGCAGGACGATGGGATACCCAGTACTTC.

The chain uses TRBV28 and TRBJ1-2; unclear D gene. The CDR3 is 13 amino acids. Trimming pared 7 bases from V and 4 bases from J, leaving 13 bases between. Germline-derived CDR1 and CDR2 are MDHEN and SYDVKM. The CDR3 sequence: CASNQPVLYGYTF. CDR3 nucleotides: TGTGCCAGCAATCAACCGGTTCTCTATGGCTACACCTTC.

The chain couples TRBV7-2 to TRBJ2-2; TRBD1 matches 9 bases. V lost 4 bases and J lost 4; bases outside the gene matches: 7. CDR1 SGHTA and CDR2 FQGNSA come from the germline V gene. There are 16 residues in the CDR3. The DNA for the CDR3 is TGTGCCAGCAGCTCTCGGACAGGGGATCGCACCGGGGAGCTGTTTTTT. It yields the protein CASSSRTGDRTGELFF.

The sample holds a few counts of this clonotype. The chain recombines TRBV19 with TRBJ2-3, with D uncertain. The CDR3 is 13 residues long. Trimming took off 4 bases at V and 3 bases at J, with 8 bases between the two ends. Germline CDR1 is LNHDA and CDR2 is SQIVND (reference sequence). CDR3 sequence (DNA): TGTGCCAGTAGTACGGTCAAAACAGATACGCAGTATTTT. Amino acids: CASSTVKTDTQYF.

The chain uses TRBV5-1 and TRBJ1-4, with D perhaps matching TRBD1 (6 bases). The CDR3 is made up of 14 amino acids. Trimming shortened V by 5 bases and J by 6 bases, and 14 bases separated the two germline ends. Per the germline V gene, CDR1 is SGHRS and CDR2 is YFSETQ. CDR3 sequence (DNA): TGCGCCAGCAGTTGGGGGCCAGGGGATGAAAAACTGTTTTTT. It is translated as CASSWGPGDEKLFF.

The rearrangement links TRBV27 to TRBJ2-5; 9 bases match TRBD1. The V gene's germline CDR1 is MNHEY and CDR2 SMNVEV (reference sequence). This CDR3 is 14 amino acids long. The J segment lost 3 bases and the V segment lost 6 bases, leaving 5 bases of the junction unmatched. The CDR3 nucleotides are TGTGCCAGCAGACCCGACAGGGGGAAAGAGACCCAGTACTTC. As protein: CASRPDRGKETQYF.